The 21 T cell receptor beta chains reported below all come from one sample, sequenced in a study of CD4 T cells in relation to SARS-CoV-2 and coronaviruses. Profiling relied on immunoSEQ multiplex PCR, and the TCRdb table lists in-frame clones only, not all of them. Seen here are some 68,000 clones, just over 90% observed once, and the top ten hold under 0.3%. Unexposed donor CD4+ T cells date from 2011-2018, before the COVID-19 pandemic. Sequenced input: naive CD4+ T cells from PBMCs. As to subset: naive CD4+ T cells isolated by negative enrichment. Every receptor here comes from a human donor in good health.

V usage is TRBV7-2 and J usage is TRBJ1-4; possible D gene TRBD1, 5 bases. The V end lost 6 bases, the J end lost 0 bases, and 20 bases lay between the germline ends. This CDR3 is built from 18 residues. CDR1 and CDR2 from the germline V gene are SGHTA and FQGNSA. The CDR3 coding sequence is TGTGCCAGCAGGTTCGGGGGGAATCCTACTGCAACTAATGAAAAACTGTTTTTT. Amino acids: CASRFGGNPTATNEKLFF.

The genes are TRBV18 and TRBJ1-6; D is ambiguous. The CDR3 is 16 amino acids. V was clipped by 1 base and J by 5 bases, with 12 bases between them. Germline-derived CDR1 and CDR2 are KGHSH and LQKENI. The CDR3 here is CASSPRVSADNSPLHF. CDR3 coding DNA: TGTGCCAGCTCACCACGAGTGTCAGCGGATAATTCACCCCTCCACTTT.

The genes are TRBV19 and TRBJ2-5; 10 bases are a match to TRBD1. This CDR3 has 14 residues. Germline CDR1 LNHDA, CDR2 SQIVND (reference sequence). V trimming: 7 bases; J trimming: 4 bases; junction bases outside the gene matches: 6. CDR3 sequence: CASKGTGELETQYF. CDR3 sequence (DNA): TGTGCCAGTAAGGGGACAGGGGAGTTAGAGACCCAGTACTTC.

The genes are TRBV28 and TRBJ1-4; no firm D call. The CDR3 is made up of 16 amino acids. CDR1 is MDHEN, CDR2 SYDVKM, per germline. V was pared by 6 bases and J by 5 bases, with 19 bases between. The CDR3 bases are TGTGCCAGCAGAGGCCCGCCTGGAAGGGTAAATGAAAAACTGTTTTTT. This sequence encodes CASRGPPGRVNEKLFF.

The rearrangement joins TRBV30 to TRBJ1-1; D is perhaps TRBD1 (5 bases). Germline V gives CDR1 GTSNPN, CDR2 SVGIG (reference sequence). CDR3 length: 15 amino acids. Trimming took off 4 bases at V and 0 bases at J, with 15 bases between the two ends. This CDR3 is CAWIFPGTLNTEAFF. For the CDR3, the DNA is TGTGCCTGGATTTTCCCCGGGACGTTGAACACTGAAGCTTTCTTT.

This chain joins TRBV4-3 and TRBJ2-3; no definite D call. The V and J ends lost 1 base and 0 bases respectively, with 5 bases between them. CDR1 is LGHNA, CDR2 YSLEER, per germline. This CDR3 has 14 amino acids. CDR3 nucleotides: TGCGCCAGCAGCCAAGGACTGAGCACAGATACGCAGTATTTT. Its protein product is CASSQGLSTDTQYF.

The CDR3 DNA sequence: TGTGCCAGCAGCCCGTCGACAGTGAGTGGCGAGCAGTACTTC. Residues: CASSPSTVSGEQYF. The chain links TRBV3-1 (or the pseudogene TRBV3-2) to TRBJ2-7, with D tentatively TRBD1 (5 bases). The length of the CDR3 is 14 residues. Looked up from germline, CDR1 is LGHDT and CDR2 is YNNKEL (reference sequence). V lost 4 bases to trimming and J lost 6 bases, with 16 bases between them.

This clone was picked up one time. The chain recombines TRBV2 with TRBJ2-7, with 8 bases lining up with TRBD2. The ends lost 2 bases at V and 6 bases at J; junction bases unmatched: 12. Germline V CDR1 and CDR2: SNHLY, FYNNEI. This CDR3 has 16 residues. CDR3 sequence reads: CASSEFGTRFRGEQYF. CDR3 sequence (DNA): TGTGCCAGCAGTGAATTTGGGACTAGATTCCGCGGCGAGCAGTACTTC.

This clone is a singleton in its sample. V usage is TRBV19 and J usage is TRBJ2-3, with 7 bases lining up with TRBD2. Germline CDR1 reads LNHDA; CDR2 reads SQIVND (reference sequence). This CDR3 is 12 amino acids long. V lost 5 bases to trimming and J lost 5 bases; unmatched junction nucleotides: 1. CDR3 DNA sequence: TGTGCCAGTAGTGGGAGGGGAGATACGCAGTATTTT. Translation: CASSGRGDTQYF.

The V and J genes are TRBV28 and TRBJ1-1; TRBD1 agrees at 7 bases. V was clipped by 3 bases and J by 3 bases; unmatched bases: 7. Looked up from germline, CDR1 is MDHEN and CDR2 is SYDVKM. This CDR3 has 15 amino acids. For the CDR3, the DNA is TGTGCCAGCAGTTTTGGAGACAGGGTGGACACTGAAGCTTTCTTT. Translating gives CASSFGDRVDTEAFF.

The rearrangement links TRBV14 to TRBJ1-3; D is unclear. CDR3 size: 15 residues. Looked up from germline, CDR1 is SGHDN and CDR2 is FVKESK. V was cut by 4 bases and J by 2 bases, with 12 bases left in between. CDR3 sequence: CASSPDGIAGNTIYF. In DNA form, the CDR3 reads TGTGCCAGCAGCCCAGACGGCATCGCTGGAAACACCATATATTTT.

The chain couples TRBV2 to TRBJ1-5; TRBD1 agrees at 8 bases. The length of the CDR3 is 12 residues. V dropped 6 bases and J dropped 7; count of bases not matched to a gene: 2. Germline loops: CDR1 SNHLY, CDR2 FYNNEI. The CDR3 coding sequence is TGTGCCAGCAGCGACAGGGGCCAGCCCCAGCATTTT. This encodes CASSDRGQPQHF.

The genes are TRBV6-4 and TRBJ2-3; TRBD2 matches at 12 bases. The CDR3 is made up of 14 amino acids. In germline, CDR1 is MRHNA, CDR2 SNTAGT. Trimming cost V 3 bases and J 14 bases; bases outside gene matches: 9. Here the CDR3 DNA reads TGTGCCAGCAGTGATTCCCGGACTAGCGGGGACACGTATTTT. Amino acid sequence: CASSDSRTSGDTYF.

J is TRBJ2-3 and V is TRBV24-1; D gene unclear. Germline CDR1 reads KGHDR; CDR2 reads SFDVKD. The V end was cut by 4 bases, the J end by 2 bases, with 12 bases between. The CDR3 extends over 15 amino acids. The CDR3 loop is CATSERGGVTDTQYF. The CDR3 DNA reads TGTGCCACCAGTGAACGTGGTGGAGTCACAGATACGCAGTATTTT.

The CDR3 coding sequence is TGTGCCAGTAGCTGGGGACTAGCGGCTAGCACAGATACGCAGTATTTT. Translation gives CASSWGLAASTDTQYF. The V call is TRBV19, the J call TRBJ2-3; 11 bases are shared with TRBD2. Germline V gene sequence: CDR1 LNHDA, CDR2 SQIVND (reference sequence). V lost 6 bases, J lost 0 bases, and 5 bases stayed unmatched. The CDR3 is made up of 16 amino acids.

The V and J genes are TRBV2 and TRBJ2-7; 7 bases are a match to TRBD1. Germline V lookup: CDR1 SNHLY, CDR2 FYNNEI. The CDR3 contains 14 residues. The junction had 5 bases not matched to a gene; V was cut back by 5 bases and J by 1 base. The CDR3: CASSKPGQSYEQYF. For the CDR3, the DNA is TGTGCCAGCAGTAAACCGGGACAGTCCTACGAGCAGTACTTC.

The V gene is TRBV27, the J gene TRBJ1-5; D call uncertain. This CDR3 comprises 15 residues. The germline V gene encodes CDR1 MNHEY and CDR2 SMNVEV (reference sequence). Trimming took 1 base from V and 3 from J, leaving 10 bases between them. The DNA of the CDR3 is TGTGCCAGCAGTTTATTTAGGGCGTACAATCAGCCCCAGCATTTT. Translation: CASSLFRAYNQPQHF.

The chain recombines TRBV5-1 with TRBJ2-2; 8 nucleotides align to TRBD1. Germline assignment: CDR1 SGHRS and CDR2 YFSETQ. After removal of 4 bases from V and 2 bases from J, the junction contained 4 bases not matched to a gene. This CDR3 is built from 15 residues. CDR3 sequence: CASSLSGGNTGELFF. The CDR3 DNA is TGCGCCAGCAGCCTGTCAGGGGGCAACACCGGGGAGCTGTTTTTT.

This chain uses TRBV5-1 with TRBJ1-3; no clear D. Germline V gene sequence: CDR1 SGHRS, CDR2 YFSETQ. V was cut by 5 bases and J by 0 bases, with 15 bases left in between. CDR3 length: 16 amino acids. This CDR3 is CASSPLAGSSGNTIYF. DNA of the CDR3: TGCGCCAGCAGTCCCTTGGCGGGGAGCTCTGGAAACACCATATATTTT.

The DNA for the CDR3 is TGTGCCAGCAGTGAAGAGTCTAGCGGACCCACAGATACGCAGTATTTT. Its protein is CASSEESSGPTDTQYF. V gene TRBV6-1 combines with J gene TRBJ2-3; TRBD2 matches at 7 bases. The V and J ends lost 1 base and 2 bases, in that order; junction bases with no gene match: 6. CDR1 and CDR2 (germline): MNHNS, SASEGT. This CDR3 has 16 amino acids.

The chain combines TRBV5-1 with TRBJ1-1; TRBD1 matches at 7 bases. Trimming at V came to 1 base and at J to 5 bases, leaving 8 bases not matched to a gene. Per the germline V gene, CDR1 is SGHRS and CDR2 is YFSETQ. The CDR3 consists of 15 residues. CDR3 nucleotides: TGCGCCAGCAGCTTGCTAACAGGGGCGGGGACTGAAGCTTTCTTT. Protein: CASSLLTGAGTEAFF.